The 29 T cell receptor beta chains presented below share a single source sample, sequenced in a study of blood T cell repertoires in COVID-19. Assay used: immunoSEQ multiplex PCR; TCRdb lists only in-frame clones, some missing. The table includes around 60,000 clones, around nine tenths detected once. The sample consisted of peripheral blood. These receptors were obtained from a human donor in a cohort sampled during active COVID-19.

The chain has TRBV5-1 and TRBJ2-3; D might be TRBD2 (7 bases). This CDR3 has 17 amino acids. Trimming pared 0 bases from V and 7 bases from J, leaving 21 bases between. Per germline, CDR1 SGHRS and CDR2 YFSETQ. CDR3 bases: TGCGCCAGCAGCTTGGCTGTGGCGGGAGCCCAGGGGCATACGCAGTATTTT. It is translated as CASSLAVAGAQGHTQYF.

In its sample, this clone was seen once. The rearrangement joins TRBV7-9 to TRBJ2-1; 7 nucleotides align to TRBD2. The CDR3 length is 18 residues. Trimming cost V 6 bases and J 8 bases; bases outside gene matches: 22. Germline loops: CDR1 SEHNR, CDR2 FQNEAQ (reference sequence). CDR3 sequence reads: CASRGGVKPASGRDEQFF. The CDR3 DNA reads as TGTGCCAGCAGGGGGGGGGTCAAGCCCGCCTCCGGTCGGGATGAGCAGTTCTTC.

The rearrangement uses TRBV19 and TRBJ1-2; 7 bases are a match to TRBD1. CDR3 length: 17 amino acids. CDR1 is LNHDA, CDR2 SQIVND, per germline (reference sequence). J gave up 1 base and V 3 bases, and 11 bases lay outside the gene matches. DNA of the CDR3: TGTGCCAGTAGTATCCTGACAGGGAACGTGGTTAACTATGGCTACACCTTC. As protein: CASSILTGNVVNYGYTF.

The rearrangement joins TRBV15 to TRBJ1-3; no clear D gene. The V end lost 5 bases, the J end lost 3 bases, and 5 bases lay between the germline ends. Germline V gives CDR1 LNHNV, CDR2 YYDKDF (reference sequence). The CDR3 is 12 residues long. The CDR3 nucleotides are TGTGCCACCAGCTTGAGTGGAAACACCATATATTTT. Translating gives CATSLSGNTIYF.

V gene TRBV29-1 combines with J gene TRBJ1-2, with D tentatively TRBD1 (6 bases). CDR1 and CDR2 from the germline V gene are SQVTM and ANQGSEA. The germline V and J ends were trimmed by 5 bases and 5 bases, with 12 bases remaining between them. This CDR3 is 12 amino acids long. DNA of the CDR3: TGCAGCGTTTTACCTCAGGGGTATGGCTACACCTTC. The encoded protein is CSVLPQGYGYTF.

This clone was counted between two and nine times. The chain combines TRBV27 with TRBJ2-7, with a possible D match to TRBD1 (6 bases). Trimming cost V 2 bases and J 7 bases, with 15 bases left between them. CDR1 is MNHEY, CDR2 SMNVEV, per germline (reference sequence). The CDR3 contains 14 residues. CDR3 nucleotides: TGTGCCAGCAGTTTAAACAGGGACCCTAGAGAGCAGTACTTC. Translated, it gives CASSLNRDPREQYF.

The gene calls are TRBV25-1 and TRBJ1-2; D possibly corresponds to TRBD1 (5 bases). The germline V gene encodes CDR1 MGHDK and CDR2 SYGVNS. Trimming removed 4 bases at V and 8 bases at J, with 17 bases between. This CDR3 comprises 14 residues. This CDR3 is CASSGYRKPGGYTF. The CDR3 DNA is TGTGCCAGCAGTGGGTACAGGAAACCAGGGGGCTACACCTTC.

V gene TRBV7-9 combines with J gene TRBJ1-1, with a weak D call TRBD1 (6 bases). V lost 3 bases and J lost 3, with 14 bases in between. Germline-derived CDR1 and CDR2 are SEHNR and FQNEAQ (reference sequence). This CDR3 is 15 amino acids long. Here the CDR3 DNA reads TGTGCCAGCAGCTTCGTAAGGGGGGGATACACTGAAGCTTTCTTT. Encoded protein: CASSFVRGGYTEAFF.

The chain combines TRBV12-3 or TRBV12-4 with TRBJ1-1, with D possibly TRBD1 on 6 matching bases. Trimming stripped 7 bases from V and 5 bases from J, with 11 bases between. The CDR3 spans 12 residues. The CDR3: CASNQRGTEAFF. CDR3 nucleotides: TGTGCCAGCAATCAGAGGGGGACTGAAGCTTTCTTT.

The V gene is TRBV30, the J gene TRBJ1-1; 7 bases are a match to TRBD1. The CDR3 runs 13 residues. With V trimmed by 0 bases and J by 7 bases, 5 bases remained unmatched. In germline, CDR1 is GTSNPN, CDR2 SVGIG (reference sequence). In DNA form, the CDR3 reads TGTGCCTGGAGTGTAAAGGGGGCGGTTGAAGCTTTCTTT. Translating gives CAWSVKGAVEAFF.

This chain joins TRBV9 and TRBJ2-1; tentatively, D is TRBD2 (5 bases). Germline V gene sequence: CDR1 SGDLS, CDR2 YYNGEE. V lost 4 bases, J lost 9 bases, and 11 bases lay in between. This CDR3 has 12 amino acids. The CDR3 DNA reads TGTGCCAGCAGCCCCTACGAGGGTGAGCAGTTCTTC. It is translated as CASSPYEGEQFF.

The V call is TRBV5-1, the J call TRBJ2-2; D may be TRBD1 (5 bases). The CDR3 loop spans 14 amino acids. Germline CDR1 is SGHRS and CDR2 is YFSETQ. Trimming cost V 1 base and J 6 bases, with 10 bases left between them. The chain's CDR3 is CASSLPRAAGELFF. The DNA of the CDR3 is TGCGCCAGCAGCTTGCCCAGGGCGGCCGGGGAGCTGTTTTTT.

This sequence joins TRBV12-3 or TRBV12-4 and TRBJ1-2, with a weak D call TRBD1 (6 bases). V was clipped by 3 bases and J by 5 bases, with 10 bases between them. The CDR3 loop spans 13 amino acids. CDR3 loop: CASSFGQFYGYTF. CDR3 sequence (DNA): TGTGCCAGCAGTTTCGGACAGTTTTATGGCTACACCTTC.

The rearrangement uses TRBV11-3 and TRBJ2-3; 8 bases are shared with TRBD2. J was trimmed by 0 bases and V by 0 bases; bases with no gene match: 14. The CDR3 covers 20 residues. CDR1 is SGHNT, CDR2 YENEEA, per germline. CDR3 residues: CASSLEWRAGEFTSTDTQYF. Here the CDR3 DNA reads TGTGCCAGCAGCTTAGAATGGAGAGCGGGAGAGTTCACTAGCACAGATACGCAGTATTTT.

The chain's CDR3 is CASSENRATNEKLFF. Written as DNA, the CDR3 is TGTGCCAGCAGTGAAAACAGGGCAACTAATGAAAAACTGTTTTTT. V usage is TRBV11-1 and J usage is TRBJ1-4, with D perhaps matching TRBD1 (6 bases). The V end was cut by 6 bases, the J end by 0 bases, with 11 bases between. Germline loops: CDR1 SGHAT, CDR2 FQDESV (reference sequence). The CDR3 is made up of 15 amino acids.

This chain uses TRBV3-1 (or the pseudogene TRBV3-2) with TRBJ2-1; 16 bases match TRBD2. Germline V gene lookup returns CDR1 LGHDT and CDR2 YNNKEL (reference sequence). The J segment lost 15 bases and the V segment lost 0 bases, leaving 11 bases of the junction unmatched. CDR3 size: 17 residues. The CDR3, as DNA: TGTGCCAGCAGCCAAGAGGGAGCCGGGACTAGCGGGAGGGGGCTGTTCTTC. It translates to CASSQEGAGTSGRGLFF.

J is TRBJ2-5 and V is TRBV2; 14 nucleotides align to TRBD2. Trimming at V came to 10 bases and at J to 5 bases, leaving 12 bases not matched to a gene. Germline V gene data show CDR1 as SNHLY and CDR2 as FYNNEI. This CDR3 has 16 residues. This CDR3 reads CATSGTSGSSWETQYF. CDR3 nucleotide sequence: TGTGCCACCTCGGGGACTAGCGGGAGTAGCTGGGAGACCCAGTACTTC. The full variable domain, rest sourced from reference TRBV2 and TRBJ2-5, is EPEVTQTPSHQVTQMGQEVILRCVPISNHLYFYWYRQILGQKVEFLVSFYNNEISEKSEIFDDQFSVERPDGSNFTLKIRSTKLEDSAMYFCATSGTSGSSWETQYFGPGTRLLVL.

CDR3 loop: CASSYWGRTDTQYF. The CDR3 DNA reads TGTGCCAGCAGTTACTGGGGGCGCACAGATACGCAGTATTTT. The V call is TRBV6-2 or TRBV6-3, the J call TRBJ2-3; D perhaps matches TRBD1 (6 bases). Germline CDR1 MNHEY, CDR2 SVGEGT. This CDR3 is built from 14 residues. V lost 1 base, J lost 1 base, and 6 bases lay in between.

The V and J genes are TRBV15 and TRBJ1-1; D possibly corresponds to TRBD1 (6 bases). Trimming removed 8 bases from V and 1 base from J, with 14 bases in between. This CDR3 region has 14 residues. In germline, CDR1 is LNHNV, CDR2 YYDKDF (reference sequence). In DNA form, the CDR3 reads TGTGCCACCCAAAACAGGGACGGGAACACTGAAGCTTTCTTT. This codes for CATQNRDGNTEAFF.

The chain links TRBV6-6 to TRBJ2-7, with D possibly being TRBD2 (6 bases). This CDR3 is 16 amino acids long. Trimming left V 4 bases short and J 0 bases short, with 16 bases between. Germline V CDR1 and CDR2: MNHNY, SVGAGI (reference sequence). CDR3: CASSLTRQTASYEQYF. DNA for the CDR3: TGTGCCAGCAGTTTGACTAGACAAACGGCCTCCTACGAGCAGTACTTC.

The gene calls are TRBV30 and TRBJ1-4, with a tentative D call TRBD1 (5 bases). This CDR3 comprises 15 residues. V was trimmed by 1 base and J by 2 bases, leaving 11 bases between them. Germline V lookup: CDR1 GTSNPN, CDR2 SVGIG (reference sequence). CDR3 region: CAWSALRATNEKLFF. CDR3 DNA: TGTGCCTGGAGTGCACTCAGGGCCACTAATGAAAAACTGTTTTTT. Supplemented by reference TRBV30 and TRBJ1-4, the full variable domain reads SQTIHQWPATLVQPVGSPLSLECTVEGTSNPNLYWYRQAAGRGLQLLFYSVGIGQISSEVPQNLSASRPQDRQFILSSKKLLLSDSGFYLCAWSALRATNEKLFFGSGTQLSVL.

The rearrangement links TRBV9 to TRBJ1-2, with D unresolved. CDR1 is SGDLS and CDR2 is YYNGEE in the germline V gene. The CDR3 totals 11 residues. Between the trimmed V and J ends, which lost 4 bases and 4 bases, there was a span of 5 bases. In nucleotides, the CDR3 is TGTGCCAGCAGCAGCCCCTATGGCTACACCTTC. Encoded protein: CASSSPYGYTF.

CDR3 region: CASSVVSTPDTQYF. CDR3 in DNA: TGTGCCAGCAGCGTAGTAAGTACACCGGATACGCAGTATTTT. The J gene is TRBJ2-3, the V gene TRBV9; D is ambiguous. The ends were cut back, 0 bases at V and 6 bases at J, with 11 bases in the middle. The CDR3 has 14 residues. In germline, CDR1 is SGDLS, CDR2 YYNGEE.

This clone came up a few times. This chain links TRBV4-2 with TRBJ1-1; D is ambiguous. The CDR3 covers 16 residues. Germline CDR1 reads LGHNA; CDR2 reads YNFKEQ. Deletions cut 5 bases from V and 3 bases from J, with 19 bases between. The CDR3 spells CASSLPSGGRDTEAFF. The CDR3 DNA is TGTGCCAGCAGCTTACCCTCCGGAGGGCGGGACACTGAAGCTTTCTTT.

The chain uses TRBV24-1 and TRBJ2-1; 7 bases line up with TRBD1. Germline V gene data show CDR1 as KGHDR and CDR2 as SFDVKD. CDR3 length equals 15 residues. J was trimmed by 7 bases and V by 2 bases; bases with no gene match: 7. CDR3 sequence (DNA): TGTGCCACCAGTGATTCTCAGGGGGTATGGAATGAGCAGTTCTTC. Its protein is CATSDSQGVWNEQFF.

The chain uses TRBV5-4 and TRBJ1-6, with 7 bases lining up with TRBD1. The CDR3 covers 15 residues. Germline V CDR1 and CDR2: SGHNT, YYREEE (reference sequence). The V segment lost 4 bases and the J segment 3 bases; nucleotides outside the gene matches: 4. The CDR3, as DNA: TGTGCCAGCAGCGAATACAGGGGCTATAATTCACCCCTCCACTTT. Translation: CASSEYRGYNSPLHF.

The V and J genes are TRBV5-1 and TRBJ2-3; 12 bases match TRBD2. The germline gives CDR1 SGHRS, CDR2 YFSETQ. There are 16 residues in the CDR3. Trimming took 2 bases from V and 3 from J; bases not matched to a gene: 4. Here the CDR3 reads CASSFGLAGWTDTQYF. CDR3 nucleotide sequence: TGCGCCAGCAGCTTTGGACTAGCGGGATGGACAGATACGCAGTATTTT.

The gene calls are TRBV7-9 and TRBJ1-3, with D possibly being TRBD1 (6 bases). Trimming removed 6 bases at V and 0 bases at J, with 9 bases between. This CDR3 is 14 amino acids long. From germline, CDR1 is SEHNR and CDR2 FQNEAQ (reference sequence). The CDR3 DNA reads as TGTGCCAGCAGTATACAGGGCTCTGGAAACACCATATATTTT. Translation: CASSIQGSGNTIYF.

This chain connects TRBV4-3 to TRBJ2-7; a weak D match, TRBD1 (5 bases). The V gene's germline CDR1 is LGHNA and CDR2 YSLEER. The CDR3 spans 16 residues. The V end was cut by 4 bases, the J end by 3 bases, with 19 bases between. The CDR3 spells CASSPVWGSALYEQYF. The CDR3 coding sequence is TGCGCCAGCAGCCCAGTTTGGGGCTCAGCGCTCTACGAGCAGTACTTC.